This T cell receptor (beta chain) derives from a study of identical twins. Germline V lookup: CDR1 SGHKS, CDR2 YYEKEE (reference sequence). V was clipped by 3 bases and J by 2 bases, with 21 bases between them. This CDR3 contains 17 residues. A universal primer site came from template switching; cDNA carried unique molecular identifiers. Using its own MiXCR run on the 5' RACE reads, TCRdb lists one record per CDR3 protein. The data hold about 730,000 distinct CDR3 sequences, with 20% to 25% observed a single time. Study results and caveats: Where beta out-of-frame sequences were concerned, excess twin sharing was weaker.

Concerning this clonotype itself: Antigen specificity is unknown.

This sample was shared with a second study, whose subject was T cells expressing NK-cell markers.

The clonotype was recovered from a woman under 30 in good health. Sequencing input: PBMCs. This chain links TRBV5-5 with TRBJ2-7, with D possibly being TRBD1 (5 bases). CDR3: CASSSIGLQVRAYEQYF. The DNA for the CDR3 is TGTGCCAGCAGCTCGATTGGGCTACAGGTCCGGGCCTACGAGCAGTACTTC.